Presented here are 28 T cell receptor beta chains from one specimen sequenced in a study of blood T cells in healthy people across ages. Together with a sample-barcoded 5' primer, a J-beta primer mix was included in a second PCR lasting roughly 6 to 12 cycles. Each CDR3 protein gets one entry after TCRdb re-called the 5' RACE reads with MiXCR. The sample gives 1.5 million to 2 million distinct CDR3 sequences, approximately 28% of which show up once; 7.7% is in the top ten. The sample comprised blood. The receptors come from a woman in her thirties in good health.

This clonotype was seen a few times. The chain joins TRBV4-3 to TRBJ2-2; 11 bases agree with TRBD2. Germline V gene sequence: CDR1 LGHNA, CDR2 YSLEER. CDR3 size: 16 residues. J gave up 7 bases and V 0 bases, and 4 bases lay outside the gene matches. The CDR3 DNA reads as TGCGCCAGCAGCCAAGAAACTAGCGGGAGTCTCGGGGAGCTGTTTTTT. Its protein product is CASSQETSGSLGELFF.

This clonotype was found many times. The genes are TRBV29-1 and TRBJ1-2, with no clear D. The V end was cut by 7 bases, the J end by 1 base, with 10 bases between. This CDR3 region has 12 residues. Germline-derived CDR1 and CDR2 are SQVTM and ANQGSEA. This CDR3 is CSAEGSNYGYTF. CDR3 bases: TGCAGCGCCGAGGGCAGTAACTATGGCTACACCTTC.

The rearrangement joins TRBV11-2 to TRBJ2-5, with 9 nucleotides matching TRBD2. CDR3 length: 15 residues. J was trimmed by 2 bases and V by 3 bases; bases with no gene match: 4. Germline CDR1 and CDR2: SGHAT and FQNNGV. The CDR3 here is CASSLTSGTQETQYF. DNA of the CDR3: TGTGCCAGCAGCTTGACTAGCGGAACACAAGAGACCCAGTACTTC.

This clonotype has ten or more counts. The J gene is TRBJ1-2, the V gene TRBV7-2, with TRBD1 matching 8 bases. V was pared by 5 bases and J by 0 bases, with 8 bases of the junction left unmatched. The CDR3 has 16 amino acids. Germline V gives CDR1 SGHTA, CDR2 FQGNSA. This chain's CDR3 is CASSPRRDRPNYGYTF. The CDR3 nucleotides are TGTGCCAGCAGCCCCCGCAGGGACAGGCCTAACTATGGCTACACCTTC.

This clonotype was seen a handful of times. The chain joins TRBV12-3 or TRBV12-4 to TRBJ1-1, with 7 bases fitting TRBD1. V was clipped by 6 bases and J by 6 bases; unmatched bases: 13. This CDR3 has 15 amino acids. Here the CDR3 DNA reads TGTGCCAGCAGATCTACAGGGGAGAGGGGGGCTGAAGCTTTCTTT. Residues: CASRSTGERGAEAFF.

This clonotype was seen a handful of times. The V gene is TRBV7-2, the J gene TRBJ2-2; perhaps D is TRBD1 or TRBD2 (5 bases each). Germline loops: CDR1 SGHTA, CDR2 FQGNSA. The CDR3 has 14 residues. Trimming took 3 bases from V and 7 from J, leaving 12 bases between them. The CDR3, as DNA: TGTGCCAGCAGCTTTTCAGGGACGGACGGGGAGCTGTTTTTT. This translates into CASSFSGTDGELFF.

There are a few counts of this clonotype. The chain links TRBV20-1 to TRBJ1-2; D may be TRBD1 (5 bases). Trimming shortened V by 1 base and J by 7 bases, and 7 bases separated the two germline ends. There are 11 residues in the CDR3. The V gene's germline CDR1 is DFQATT and CDR2 SNEGSKA (reference sequence). CDR3 sequence (DNA): TGCAGTGCTAGAGCCGGGGGTGGCTACACCTTC. Amino acids: CSARAGGGYTF.

J is TRBJ1-2 and V is TRBV7-9; D is possibly TRBD1 (6 bases). V lost 5 bases and J 5 bases, leaving 15 bases between the germline ends. The CDR3 loop spans 14 amino acids. CDR1 is SEHNR, CDR2 FQNEAQ, per germline (reference sequence). DNA for the CDR3: TGTGCCAGCAGCGCCTACAGGGATTGTTATGGCTACACCTTC. Its protein is CASSAYRDCYGYTF.

The chain couples TRBV12-5 to TRBJ1-1; D unclear. Per germline, CDR1 LGHNT and CDR2 FRNRAP. This CDR3 has 13 residues. The V and J ends lost 9 bases and 0 bases respectively, with 11 bases between them. In DNA, the CDR3 is TGTGCTAGCACAGCTCTTATGAACACTGAAGCTTTCTTT. Protein product: CASTALMNTEAFF.

As to this clonotype: Possible read error: a much larger clone is one base away. The rearrangement uses TRBV5-1 and TRBJ2-7; 8 nucleotides align to TRBD1. The CDR3 covers 16 residues. Trimming at V came to 2 bases and at J to 2 bases, leaving 9 bases not matched to a gene. Germline CDR1 and CDR2: SGHRS and YFSETQ. Here the CDR3 reads CASSFMGRTGTYEQYF. The CDR3, as DNA: TGCGCCAGCAGCTTCATGGGACGGACAGGGACCTACGAGCAGTACTTC.

This clonotype was seen a few times. The chain joins TRBV5-1 to TRBJ2-7; D call uncertain. Germline V gene lookup returns CDR1 SGHRS and CDR2 YFSETQ. Trimming stripped 0 bases from V and 2 bases from J, with 15 bases between. The CDR3 has 16 amino acids. CDR3 in amino acids: CASSLVPLGDPYEQYF. CDR3 sequence (DNA): TGCGCCAGCAGCTTGGTTCCTTTGGGCGACCCCTACGAGCAGTACTTC.

This clonotype was counted only a few times. The chain combines TRBV3-1 with TRBJ1-5; TRBD1 is a possible D gene (5 bases). Germline CDR1 LGHDT, CDR2 YNNKEL (reference sequence). The CDR3 extends over 17 amino acids. V gave up 1 base and J gave up 0 bases, with 13 bases separating them. In nucleotides, the CDR3 is TGTGCCAGCAGCCAAGGGGTAGGGACCTATAGCAATCAGCCCCAGCATTTT. This codes for CASSQGVGTYSNQPQHF.

This clonotype has ten or more counts. The chain carries TRBV15 and TRBJ2-1, with TRBD2 as a possible D gene (5 bases). Per the germline V gene, CDR1 is LNHNV and CDR2 is YYDKDF (reference sequence). Trimming took off 3 bases at V and 1 base at J, with 10 bases between the two ends. This CDR3 spans 15 amino acids. The CDR3 DNA is TGTGCCACCAGCAGGGACGGGAAGTCCTACAATGAGCAGTTCTTC. As protein: CATSRDGKSYNEQFF. Full variable domain (outside the CDR3, taken from reference TRBV15 and TRBJ2-1): DAMVIQNPRYQVTQFGKPVTLSCSQTLNHNVMYWYQQKSSQAPKLLFHYYDKDFNNEADTPDNFQSRRPNTSFCFLDIRSPGLGDTAMYLCATSRDGKSYNEQFFGPGTRLTVL.

CDR3 sequence (DNA): TGTGCCAGCAGTCCCGGGAGCCCCATTAATGAGCAGTTCTTC. This encodes CASSPGSPINEQFF. The V call is TRBV9, the J call TRBJ2-1; TRBD2 is a possible D gene (6 bases). V was pared by 5 bases and J by 7 bases, with 16 bases between. This CDR3 comprises 14 residues. Germline V gene lookup returns CDR1 SGDLS and CDR2 YYNGEE.

This clonotype has a handful of counts. A much larger clone lies one base from this, so it may be a read error. V gene TRBV7-2 combines with J gene TRBJ2-4; 8 bases fit TRBD2. The tail of the sequence fits TRBJ2-7 better, so the J call may be wrong. Germline lookup yields CDR1 SGHTA and CDR2 FQGNSA. CDR3 size: 13 residues. For the CDR3, the DNA is TGTGCCAGCAGGTCCGGGACTAGCTACGAGCAGTACTTC. It is translated as CASRSGTSYEQYF.

The chain carries TRBV20-1 and TRBJ1-6; 9 positions match TRBD1. CDR1 and CDR2 (germline): DFQATT, SNEGSKA (reference sequence). V lost 0 bases to trimming and J lost 9 bases; unmatched junction nucleotides: 3. The CDR3 runs 14 residues. Here the CDR3 DNA reads TGCAGTGCTAGAGATGCGACAGGGGGTTCACCCCTCCACTTT. Translating gives CSARDATGGSPLHF.

The V call is TRBV20-1, the J call TRBJ2-1; 7 nucleotides match TRBD2. Looked up from germline, CDR1 is DFQATT and CDR2 is SNEGSKA (reference sequence). CDR3 length: 16 amino acids. After removal of 6 bases from V and 4 bases from J, the junction contained 15 bases not matched to a gene. CDR3 sequence (DNA): TGCAGTGCCCGAACCGCTGGGGCTAGCGGTTACAATGAGCAGTTCTTC. Its translation is CSARTAGASGYNEQFF.

In its sample, this clonotype was seen many times. The rearrangement uses TRBV3-1 and TRBJ1-2, with TRBD1 as a possible D gene (6 bases). From germline, CDR1 is LGHDT and CDR2 YNNKEL (reference sequence). This CDR3 region has 13 residues. Trimming took 4 bases from V and 5 from J, leaving 11 bases between them. As DNA, the CDR3 is TGTGCCAGCAGCCTGGGACACCTTTATGGCTACACCTTC. It yields the protein CASSLGHLYGYTF. The complete variable domain, with remaining parts taken from reference TRBV3-1 and TRBJ1-2, reads DTAVSQTPKYLVTQMGNDKSIKCEQNLGHDTMYWYKQDSKKFLKIMFSYNNKELIINETVPNRFSPKSPDKAHLNLHINSLELGDSAVYFCASSLGHLYGYTFGSGTRLTVV.

The rearrangement links TRBV5-1 to TRBJ1-2, with D possibly TRBD1 on 5 matching bases. V lost 5 bases, J lost 0 bases, and 23 bases lay in between. CDR1 is SGHRS and CDR2 is YFSETQ in the germline V gene. There are 18 residues in the CDR3. The CDR3 reads CASSGLRDGYNPNYGYTF. CDR3 DNA: TGCGCCAGCAGTGGCCTCCGGGACGGCTACAATCCTAACTATGGCTACACCTTC.

Only a few counts were recorded for this clonotype. The gene calls are TRBV6-5 and TRBJ2-3; perhaps D is TRBD1 or TRBD2 (6 bases each). The germline V and J ends were trimmed by 2 bases and 2 bases, with 17 bases remaining between them. The germline gives CDR1 MNHEY, CDR2 SVGAGI. The CDR3 covers 17 residues. CDR3 in amino acids: CASSYGVRGTYTDTQYF. The CDR3 coding sequence is TGTGCCAGCAGTTACGGGGTTCGGGGGACATACACAGATACGCAGTATTTT.

This clonotype has ten or more counts. This chain connects TRBV28 to TRBJ2-7, with D uncertain. CDR1 is MDHEN and CDR2 is SYDVKM in the germline V gene. The ends were cut back, 3 bases at V and 3 bases at J, with 9 bases in the middle. The CDR3 covers 13 residues. DNA for the CDR3: TGTGCCAGCAGTTTTCGTCAGGACTACGAGCAGTACTTC. It specifies CASSFRQDYEQYF.

In this sample, this clonotype turned up a few times. At one boundary the junction diverges from the germline segment, which might be a read error. This rearrangement joins TRBV27 to TRBJ2-1; D may be TRBD1 (6 bases). The germline gives CDR1 MNHEY, CDR2 SMNVEV (reference sequence). The CDR3 is 15 residues long. Written as DNA, the CDR3 is TGTGCCAGCAGTTTGGCAGGGGTGCGTGTGAATGGGCAGTTCTTC. Translation: CASSLAGVRVNGQFF.

This clonotype appeared a few times. The V gene is TRBV18, the J gene TRBJ2-5, with D tentatively TRBD1 (5 bases). This CDR3 has 12 amino acids. In germline, CDR1 is KGHSH, CDR2 LQKENI. V lost 8 bases and J 5 bases, leaving 12 bases between the germline ends. The CDR3 sequence: CASQTKGETQYF. CDR3 sequence (DNA): TGTGCCAGCCAAACCAAGGGGGAGACCCAGTACTTC.

This clonotype appeared a single time. The chain uses TRBV5-4 and TRBJ2-4; 9 nucleotides match TRBD1. CDR1 and CDR2 (germline): SGHNT, YYREEE (reference sequence). V shed 5 bases, J shed 8 bases, and the junction held 8 bases outside the gene matches. This CDR3 contains 14 residues. CDR3: CASSLTGGHDIQYF. CDR3 coding DNA: TGTGCCAGCAGTTTGACAGGGGGACATGACATTCAGTACTTC.

The V call is TRBV7-6, the J call TRBJ2-3; D possibly uses TRBD1 or TRBD2 (5 bases each). Per the germline V gene, CDR1 is SGHVS and CDR2 is FNYEAQ. The CDR3 has 16 residues. V dropped 3 bases and J dropped 0 bases, with 13 bases sitting between them. Here the CDR3 reads CASSFRDQQSTDTQYF. CDR3 nucleotide sequence: TGTGCCAGCAGCTTTCGGGACCAGCAGAGCACAGATACGCAGTATTTT.

The V and J genes are TRBV7-2 and TRBJ2-7; 8 bases match TRBD2. Germline V CDR1 and CDR2: SGHTA, FQGNSA. CDR3 length: 15 residues. V lost 4 bases, J lost 5 bases, and 10 bases stayed unmatched. Here the CDR3 DNA reads TGTGCCAGCAGCTACGAAGCGGGAGCGGCCCACGAGCAGTACTTC. Encoded protein: CASSYEAGAAHEQYF.

A few counts support this clonotype. The chain is built from TRBV5-5 and TRBJ2-3, with 12 bases that match TRBD2. The CDR3 is 16 residues long. Germline CDR1 and CDR2: SGHKS and YYEKEE (reference sequence). With V trimmed by 5 bases and J by 2 bases, 6 bases remained unmatched. The CDR3 DNA sequence: TGTGCCAGCAGTTTTCGGACTAGCGGGATCACAGATACGCAGTATTTT. It yields the protein CASSFRTSGITDTQYF.

With respect to this clonotype: It may be a read error: a sequence one base away is much more abundant. The rearrangement links TRBV10-3 to TRBJ2-7; TRBD2 matches 9 bases. Per the germline V gene, CDR1 is ENHRY and CDR2 is SYGVKD. The V segment lost 6 bases and the J segment 7 bases; nucleotides outside the gene matches: 16. The CDR3 has 16 residues. This chain's CDR3 is CAISALAGLTYNEQYF. The CDR3 DNA is TGTGCCATCAGCGCACTAGCGGGTCTCACCTACAATGAGCAGTACTTC.